A selection of T cell receptor beta chains follows, all from one sample in a study of T cell responses to AZD1222 COVID-19 vaccine. Assay: immunoSEQ multiplex PCR; the TCRdb copy retains only in-frame clones and omits some. The table includes fewer than 150,000 clones, more than 80% detected once. Sequenced material: peripheral blood, taken on day 0 of AZD1222 vaccination. The receptors were gathered from an adult in good health. Both conserved end residues are part of each CDR3. D genes are given only for firm matches.

d_call	j_call	v_call	cdr3_aa	cdr3_nt
TRBD1	TRBJ2-7	TRBV2	CASRGTALGEQYF	TGTGCCAGCAGGGGGACAGCCCTGGGCGAGCAGTACTTC
NA	TRBJ2-3	TRBV27	CASSLSIRTDTQYF	TGTGCCAGCAGTTTATCGATCAGGACAGATACGCAGTATTTT
NA	TRBJ1-1	TRBV6-5	CASSPRLNTEAFF	TGTGCCAGCAGCCCCAGGCTGAACACTGAAGCTTTCTTT
TRBD2	TRBJ2-1	TRBV9	CASSVGAGGRGDEQFF	TGTGCCAGCAGCGTAGGTGCGGGGGGCCGGGGCGATGAGCAGTTCTTC
NA	TRBJ2-2	TRBV19	CASSTRGVTGELFF	TGTGCCAGTAGTACCCGGGGAGTAACCGGGGAGCTGTTTTTT
TRBD1	TRBJ1-1	TRBV19	CASSSHSTGTNTEAFF	TGTGCCAGTAGTTCCCACTCGACAGGGACTAACACTGAAGCTTTCTTT
TRBD2	TRBJ2-7	TRBV5-4	CASSHRGGPSYEQYF	TGTGCCAGCAGCCACCGGGGAGGGCCTAGCTACGAGCAGTACTTC
NA	TRBJ1-5	TRBV7-9	CASSFAGSYQPQHF	TGTGCCAGCAGCTTTGCAGGGTCCTATCAGCCCCAGCATTTT
NA	TRBJ1-1	TRBV2	CASRLNPLGGGGTEAFF	TGTGCCAGCAGACTCAACCCCCTGGGGGGTGGGGGTACTGAAGCTTTCTTT
TRBD1	TRBJ1-2	TRBV30	CAWNRGYGYTF	TGTGCCTGGAACAGGGGCTATGGCTACACCTTC
NA	TRBJ2-5	TRBV18	CASSSTGMPQETQYF	TGTGCCAGCTCATCCACAGGGATGCCCCAAGAGACCCAGTACTTC
NA	TRBJ2-1	TRBV24-1	CATSDLGGGEQFF	TGTGCCACCAGTGACCTGGGGGGAGGTGAGCAGTTCTTC